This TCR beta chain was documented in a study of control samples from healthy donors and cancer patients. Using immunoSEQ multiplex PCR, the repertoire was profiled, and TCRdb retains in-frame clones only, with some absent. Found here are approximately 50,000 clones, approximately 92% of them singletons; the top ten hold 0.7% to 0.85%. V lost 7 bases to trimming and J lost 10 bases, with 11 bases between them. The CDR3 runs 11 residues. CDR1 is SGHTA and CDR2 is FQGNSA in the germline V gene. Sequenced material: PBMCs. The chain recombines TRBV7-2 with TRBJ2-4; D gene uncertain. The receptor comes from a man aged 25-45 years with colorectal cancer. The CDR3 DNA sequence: TGTGCCAGCACCTCAGCTGATATTCAGTACTTC. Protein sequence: CASTSADIQYF.